This TCR beta chain was observed in a study of Graves' ophthalmopathy and Graves' hyperthyroidism. Presentation of ophthalmopathy in the donors involved moderate-to-severe activity, CAS ≥3, NOSPECS ≥4 and a duration under 3 months. Diagnosis was based on clinical symptoms, serum thyroxine, TRAb, thyroid ultrasound and orbital computed tomography. TCR beta CDR3 amplification used RNA transcripts. First-round RT-PCR relied on HTBI primers, and a second-round multiplex PCR came next. In TCRdb, the multiplex PCR reads were re-called with MiXCR into one record per CDR3 protein. Among 300,000 to 400,000 distinct CDR3 sequences listed, under 20% were seen once. In its sample, this clonotype was seen many times. The receptor comes from an adult man with Graves' ophthalmopathy. Sequencing was done on a sample of peripheral blood.

CDR3: CASSPGTSGSQETQYF. CDR3 DNA: TGTGCCAGCAGCCCAGGGACTAGCGGCTCACAAGAGACCCAGTACTTC. The chain joins TRBV4-2 to TRBJ2-5; 11 positions match TRBD2. CDR1 is LGHNA, CDR2 YNFKEQ, per germline. The V and J ends lost 4 bases and 2 bases, in that order; junction bases with no gene match: 6. The CDR3 totals 16 residues.